Given below is one T cell receptor beta chain in context. Its antigen is as yet unknown. These data come from a study of PD-1 blockade in mismatch repair-deficient tumors. About the research overall: All were previously treated, progressing patients with approximately 12 mismatch repair-deficient cancer types.

The method was immunoSEQ multiplex PCR; TCRdb's version includes in-frame clones alone and lacks a portion of them. The sample records 100,000 to 150,000 clones, around 87% being singletons. Study-wide findings and caveats: After pembrolizumab, tumor-resident clones rose rapidly, then generally contracted before radiologic responses.

PCR or immunohistochemistry showed mismatch repair deficiency in every enrolled patient. Trimming removed 5 bases from V and 2 bases from J; junction bases left unmatched: 6. The CDR3 length is 14 residues. Germline V gene sequence: CDR1 LNHDA, CDR2 SQIVND (reference sequence). The sequenced sample was peripheral blood, obtained 44 weeks after starting pembrolizumab. The chain joins TRBV19 to TRBJ2-7, with 7 bases aligning to TRBD2. The clonotype comes from an adult with mismatch repair-deficient cancer. Written as DNA, the CDR3 is TGTGCCAGTAGTTTCAGCGGGACTGCCTACGAGCAGTACTTC. Residues: CASSFSGTAYEQYF.